This T cell receptor beta chain stems from a study of response to subunit inactivated influenza vaccine. The CDR3 covers 15 residues. Germline V lookup: CDR1 SGHTA, CDR2 FQGNSA. Deletions cut 4 bases from V and 3 bases from J, with 14 bases between. Findings and limits, study-wide: Each seasonal influenza vaccination, the authors suggested, recruits few new T cells.

This clonotype was observed at least ten times. As yet, its antigen is unknown. TCRdb passed the RT-PCR reads through MiXCR, listing each CDR3 protein once. The data show about 160,000 distinct CDR3 sequences, roughly a tenth seen once. The TCR originated in a man in his fifties who received an inactivated influenza vaccine. The specimen was non-naive T cells sorted from PBMCs, collected about 40 days after vaccination. This chain uses TRBV7-2 with TRBJ2-3; TRBD1 is a possible D gene (7 bases). The CDR3 nucleotides read TGTGCCAGCAGCTCAGGGGGGCTAGGAACAGATACGCAGTATTTT. It is translated as CASSSGGLGTDTQYF.